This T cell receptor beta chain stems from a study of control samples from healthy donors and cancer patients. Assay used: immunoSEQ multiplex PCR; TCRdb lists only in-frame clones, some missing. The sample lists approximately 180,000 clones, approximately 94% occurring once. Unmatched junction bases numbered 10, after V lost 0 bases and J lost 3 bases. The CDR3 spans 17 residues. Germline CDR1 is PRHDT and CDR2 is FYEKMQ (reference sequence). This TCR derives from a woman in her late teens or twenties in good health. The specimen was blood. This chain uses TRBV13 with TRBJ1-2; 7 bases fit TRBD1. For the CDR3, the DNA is TGTGCCAGCAGCTTAGGCAGGGTAGGAGGGGGCGACTATGGCTACACCTTC. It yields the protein CASSLGRVGGGDYGYTF.